This T cell receptor (beta chain) was found in a study of pediatric ulcerative colitis (dated by TCRdb to 2018 to 2020). As for the study more broadly: About seven ulcerative colitis patients had pancolitis and two had left-sided colitis, with histology consistent with ulcerative colitis in all. From nine newly diagnosed, treatment-naive pediatric ulcerative colitis patients and four non-IBD control children, paired blood and rectal samples were collected. By Pediatric Ulcerative Colitis Activity Index, mild disease was classified in a couple of patients, moderate disease in four and acute severe colitis in three. The investigation overall reported the following: Clonal overlap between a subject's own blood and rectum was significantly greater in ulcerative colitis patients than in controls, which suggests more T cell trafficking to inflamed tissue. The healthy control group was small, consisting of only four individuals. For technical reasons, the blood samples of two patients yielded substantially fewer templates, so those samples were excluded from the blood-rectal overlap analysis. Two rectal CDR3 clonotypes were present in all ulcerative colitis patients and in none of the controls. Because repertoires were derived from total lymphocyte DNA, patterns in rare subsets such as regulatory T cells may not have been reflected. Rectal repertoire features separated controls, mild-moderate and acute severe colitis patients; acute severe colitis showed reduced rectal diversity due to clonal expansions.

The CDR3 starts with the cysteine, ends with the phenylalanine, and has 17 residues. This entry keeps only the CDR3 DNA: 51 bases, framed from base 1. Relative to germline, V is 6 bases shorter and J is 4 bases shorter, with 24 bases between their ends. For CDR1 and CDR2, the germline V gene lists SNHLY and FYNNEI. Only a few counts were recorded for this clone. The antigen this receptor binds is unknown. No per-base quality is available; no much larger clone lies one base away. Before the diagnostic colonoscopy, none of the ulcerative colitis patients had been given any immunosuppressive medication. A blood sample was obtained concurrently with the colonoscopy. The Wizard kit (Promega) was used to extract genomic DNA from both blood and intestinal samples. Rearranged CDR3 beta regions were amplified from genomic DNA with multiplex V and J primers using the immunoSEQ TRB Survey service. To keep sequencing depth equal across samples, survey-level depth of up to 500,000 reads per sample was applied. Libraries were purified, pooled and sequenced on Illumina technology. As for the authors' bioinformatics: Productive clonality, sample overlap, pairwise scatters, CDR3 beta length, V/D/J gene usage and productiveness were assessed with immunoSEQ online tools. Calculated diversity was defined as the number of unique rearrangements divided by total templates times 100, and Shannon and Simpson indices were additionally computed. Z-score normalized data were analyzed by principal component analysis with the R prcomp function and the ggbiplot package. Morisita's index was used to quantify the clonal overlap between blood and rectum within each subject. What TCRdb holds here is the immuneACCESS table cut down to in-frame rearrangements. Part of the clones is not present; checked against another copy, under half of the missing clones reflect an unresolved V gene, and the others are unexplained. V and J calls and clone size follow that table, whereas D and trimming were derived from the DNA. The sample has around 64,000 clones on record, over 70% of them singletons. The top ten clones comprise roughly 5.2% of the sample.

This receptor was taken from a boy aged 5-17 years with moderate ulcerative colitis. This chain joins TRBV2 to TRBJ1-2, with an unclear D gene assignment. The source material was blood. The CDR3 region: CASSANTWGVSVYGYTF. The nucleotide sequence reads as follows: TGTGCCAGCAGCGCTAATACGTGGGGAGTTAGTGTCTATGGCTACACCTTC.